Detailed here is one T cell receptor (beta chain). This specimen comes from a study of blood T cell repertoires in COVID-19. Only in-frame clones appear in the TCRdb table, and some are missing; sequencing was by immunoSEQ multiplex PCR. Of 150,000 to 200,000 clones in the sample, roughly four fifths were seen once. Germline V lookup: CDR1 DFQATT, CDR2 SNEGSKA (reference sequence). V was pared by 3 bases and J by 4 bases, with 19 bases of the junction left unmatched. This CDR3 has 19 amino acids. This clonotype was obtained from a woman aged 80 or over with COVID-19, enrolled during active disease. The V gene is TRBV20-1, the J gene TRBJ1-5; 9 nucleotides line up with TRBD1. The sample taken for sequencing was peripheral blood. The CDR3 loop reads CSASTRPGDRVRRNQPQHF. CDR3 coding DNA: TGCAGTGCTAGTACTCGCCCAGGGGACAGGGTCCGAAGGAATCAGCCCCAGCATTTT.